Following are 22 T cell receptor beta chains from one sample sequenced in a study of prognosis after radiotherapy for stage I lung cancer. Template was genomic DNA; TCR beta CDR3 amplified in two multiplex PCR rounds. First-round PCR, the initial amplification, used primers specific to each TRBV and TRBJ gene. TCRdb reanalysed the multiplex PCR reads using MiXCR and keeps one entry per CDR3 protein. The table records some 17,000 distinct CDR3 sequences, around 40% of them present only once. The sequencing here drew on PBMCs, taken before or after stereotactic body radiation therapy (not recorded which). The receptors come from a donor of 50 years or more with non-small cell lung cancer.

At least ten counts were recorded for this clonotype. V usage is TRBV20-1 and J usage is TRBJ2-7; D unclear. Germline V gene lookup returns CDR1 DFQATT and CDR2 SNEGSKA (reference sequence). With 6 bases removed from V and 7 bases from J, the gap between germline ends came to 16 bases. This CDR3 has 12 amino acids. CDR3 amino acids: CSANSVSGEQYF. DNA of the CDR3: TGCAGTGCCAACAGCGTTTCTGGAGAGCAGTACTTC.

Of note for this clonotype: A read error may produce the germline difference seen at one junction end. V usage is TRBV7-9 and J usage is TRBJ1-1; 7 bases fit TRBD1. The CDR3 length is 13 residues. Germline lookup yields CDR1 SEHNR and CDR2 FQNEAQ (reference sequence). DNA of the CDR3: TGCGCCTCCGGGGAAGGGGGCATCACTGAAGCTTTCTTT. Its protein is CASGEGGITEAFF.

This clonotype was seen at least ten times. V and J are TRBV7-6 and TRBJ2-2, with TRBD1 matching over 10 bases. V shed 4 bases and J 3 bases; nucleotides not matched to a gene: 2. The CDR3 has 15 residues. Germline CDR1 and CDR2: SGHVS and FNYEAQ. CDR3 coding DNA: TGTGCCAGCAGCTCCGGGACAGGGGACACCGGGGAGCTGTTTTTT. Amino acid sequence: CASSSGTGDTGELFF.

This clonotype showed up many times. The rearrangement joins TRBV6-1 to TRBJ1-1; 7 bases match TRBD1. The CDR3 extends over 14 amino acids. Per germline, CDR1 MNHNS and CDR2 SASEGT. The V gene end was trimmed by 6 bases and the J gene end by 0 bases; junction bases not matched to a gene: 4. CDR3 nucleotides: TGTGCCAGCAGGACCGACAGGGTGAACACTGAAGCTTTCTTT. Residues: CASRTDRVNTEAFF.

The rearrangement uses TRBV28 and TRBJ1-2, with D unresolved. The CDR3 contains 13 residues. V lost 7 bases and J 8 bases, leaving 17 bases between the germline ends. The germline CDR1 and CDR2 sequences are MDHEN and SYDVKM. In DNA form, the CDR3 reads TGTGCCAGCATTTACTCTCCCACTGTGGGCTACACCTTC. This translates into CASIYSPTVGYTF.

J is TRBJ2-5 and V is TRBV5-4; the D gene is possibly TRBD2 (5 bases). Trimming stripped 2 bases from V and 4 bases from J, with 12 bases between. Germline V gives CDR1 SGHNT, CDR2 YYREEE (reference sequence). CDR3 size: 14 residues. The CDR3 here is CASSLGDAGETQYF. DNA for the CDR3: TGTGCCAGCAGCTTAGGCGACGCGGGAGAGACCCAGTACTTC.

The rearrangement joins TRBV7-9 to TRBJ2-3; no definite D call. Trimming left V 3 bases short and J 0 bases short, with 10 bases between. The CDR3 consists of 15 residues. CDR1 and CDR2 (germline): SEHNR, FQNEAQ (reference sequence). CDR3 coding DNA: TGTGCCAGCAGCTTCGGAGACCTGAGCACAGATACGCAGTATTTT. Its translation is CASSFGDLSTDTQYF.

The V and J genes are TRBV12-3 or TRBV12-4 and TRBJ2-7, with a possible D match to TRBD2 (6 bases). This CDR3 comprises 14 residues. V lost 6 bases to trimming and J lost 1 base, with 13 bases between them. CDR3 DNA sequence: TGTGCCAGCAGGGCCGGGACTCAGTCCTACGAGCAGTACTTC. Protein product: CASRAGTQSYEQYF.

This clonotype is categorized as medium-sized. The V call is TRBV5-1, the J call TRBJ2-1; 7 nucleotides match TRBD2. Trimming at V came to 7 bases and at J to 5 bases, leaving 9 bases not matched to a gene. The CDR3 consists of 14 residues. Germline CDR1 SGHRS, CDR2 YFSETQ. CDR3 loop: CASAKQGGDNEQFF. The CDR3 DNA is TGCGCCAGCGCGAAGCAGGGAGGGGACAATGAGCAGTTCTTC.

This clonotype is labeled medium-sized. The chain has TRBV20-1 and TRBJ2-2; D unclear. V was clipped by 0 bases and J by 0 bases, with 14 bases between them. The CDR3 extends over 17 amino acids. The germline CDR1 and CDR2 sequences are DFQATT and SNEGSKA (reference sequence). In DNA, the CDR3 is TGCAGTGCTAGAGATTTCACGCAGGCCTCGAACACCGGGGAGCTGTTTTTT. This gives the protein CSARDFTQASNTGELFF.

This clonotype was picked up a small number of times. A far larger clone is off by one base, so a read error is likely. The chain joins TRBV6-4 to TRBJ2-3, with TRBD1 identical over 10 bases. Germline V lookup: CDR1 MRHNA, CDR2 SNTAGT. J was trimmed by 4 bases and V by 6 bases; bases with no gene match: 4. The CDR3 is 14 residues long. In nucleotides, the CDR3 is TGTGCCAGCAGCATCGGACAGGGGGCAGATACGCAGTATTTT. The encoded protein is CASSIGQGADTQYF.

By its share, this clonotype is medium-sized. The rearrangement links TRBV7-2 to TRBJ2-7; D possibly uses TRBD1 or TRBD2 (6 bases each). V was pared by 6 bases and J by 3 bases, with 15 bases between. The germline V gene has CDR1 SGHTA and CDR2 FQGNSA. CDR3 length: 14 amino acids. The CDR3 coding sequence is TGTGCCAGCAGTCCCTCGGGGGCGGTCTACGAGCAGTACTTC. This codes for CASSPSGAVYEQYF.

As for this clonotype: A read error is the likely source, as a far larger clone sits one nucleotide away. The rearrangement joins TRBV6-2 or TRBV6-3 to TRBJ2-5; maybe TRBD1 (5 bases). This CDR3 region has 15 residues. V dropped 7 bases and J dropped 5 bases, with 20 bases sitting between them. Germline-derived CDR1 and CDR2 are MNHEY and SVGEGT. The DNA for the CDR3 is TGTGCCAGCATTTATGTTGTAGGGGTAGGGGAGACCCAGTACTTC. Residues: CASIYVVGVGETQYF.

About this clonotype itself: Possible read error: a much larger clone is one base away. The chain carries TRBV6-2 or TRBV6-3 and TRBJ2-7; TRBD2 agrees at 9 bases. Germline V gene lookup returns CDR1 MNHEY and CDR2 SVGEGT. The CDR3 is 14 residues long. CDR3 in amino acids: CAGSLGTSCYEQYF. CDR3 DNA: TGTGCCGGCAGCCTCGGGACTAGCTGCTACGAGCAGTACTTC.

The chain joins TRBV6-2 or TRBV6-3 to TRBJ2-1, with D uncertain. Trimming stripped 7 bases from V and 7 bases from J, with 8 bases between. This CDR3 is built from 11 residues. CDR1 MNHEY and CDR2 SVGEGT come from the germline V gene. CDR3 DNA sequence: TGTGCCAGCAAAATCTTGAATGAGCAGTTCTTC. Its translation: CASKILNEQFF.

Details on this clonotype: This clone may be a read error of a much larger clone one base away. The chain couples TRBV4-2 to TRBJ2-3, with D perhaps TRBD2 (7 bases). The CDR3 is 19 residues long. Germline lookup yields CDR1 LGHNA and CDR2 YNFKEQ. Trimming removed 0 bases from V and 4 bases from J, with 23 bases in between. Here the CDR3 reads CASSQEAWGGPCEADTQYF. The CDR3 DNA sequence: TGTGCCAGCAGCCAAGAAGCGTGGGGGGGCCCCTGTGAGGCAGATACGCAGTATTTT.

This clonotype has only one observation. This chain connects TRBV5-1 to TRBJ2-7; 10 bases are a match to TRBD1. Germline trimming cut 7 bases from V and 5 bases from J; bases unmatched to any gene: 3. This CDR3 region has 12 residues. Germline CDR1 SGHRS, CDR2 YFSETQ. CDR3 loop: CASLGQGHEQYF. In DNA, the CDR3 is TGCGCCAGCTTGGGACAGGGGCACGAGCAGTACTTC.

The rearrangement links TRBV5-1 to TRBJ2-2; 8 bases are shared with TRBD1. With V trimmed by 4 bases and J by 1 base, 3 bases remained unmatched. The CDR3 totals 15 residues. The germline V gene has CDR1 SGHRS and CDR2 YFSETQ. As DNA, the CDR3 is TGCGCCAGCAGCCTGGGGACAGGGAACACCGGGGAGCTGTTTTTT. This translates into CASSLGTGNTGELFF. Full variable domain (missing parts from reference TRBV5-1 and TRBJ2-2): KAGVTQTPRYLIKTRGQQVTLSCSPISGHRSVSWYQQTPGQGLQFLFEYFSETQRNKGNFPGRFSGRQFSNSRSEMNVSTLELGDSALYLCASSLGTGNTGELFFGEGSRLTVL.

The chain recombines TRBV6-5 with TRBJ2-2; tentative D call: TRBD1 (5 bases). This CDR3 has 17 amino acids. From germline, CDR1 is MNHEY and CDR2 SVGAGI. The V end lost 4 bases, the J end lost 5 bases, and 20 bases lay between the germline ends. The CDR3 sequence: CASSLSTAVGLTGELFF. In DNA form, the CDR3 reads TGTGCCAGCAGTTTATCGACAGCCGTTGGGCTAACCGGGGAGCTGTTTTTT.

This clonotype has a handful of counts. The CDR3 here is CASSLYSTDTQYF. The CDR3 DNA reads TGTGCCAGCAGCTTGTATAGCACAGATACGCAGTATTTT. This rearrangement joins TRBV5-4 to TRBJ2-3, with D unclear. V lost 1 base and J 0 bases, leaving 3 bases between the germline ends. Looked up from germline, CDR1 is SGHNT and CDR2 is YYREEE (reference sequence). The CDR3 loop spans 13 amino acids.

The rearrangement joins TRBV12-3 or TRBV12-4 to TRBJ1-2; 10 bases match TRBD1. This CDR3 is 15 amino acids long. V lost 5 bases, J lost 5 bases, and 8 bases stayed unmatched. The CDR3: CASSEGPGQGYGYTF. DNA for the CDR3: TGTGCCAGCAGTGAGGGACCGGGACAGGGGTATGGCTACACCTTC.

In the case of this clonotype: A far larger clone is just one base off, so this is likely a read error. V is TRBV6-6 and J is TRBJ2-2; D uncertain. Trimming pared 3 bases from V and 7 bases from J, leaving 3 bases between. Germline assignment: CDR1 MNHNY and CDR2 SVGAGI (reference sequence). The CDR3 consists of 11 residues. The CDR3 DNA sequence: TGTGCCAGCAGTTATCACGGGGAGCTGTTTTTT. It specifies CASSYHGELFF.